The clone carrying this TCR beta chain was counted many times. Its antigen is not identified. This CDR3 is built from 14 residues. Trimming stripped 5 bases from V and 5 bases from J, with 16 bases between. The sample originates from a study of T cells in Graves' hyperthyroidism and ophthalmopathy. Across the study: Before treatment of any kind, peripheral blood was taken at initial diagnosis. Findings and caveats of the study: The authors' 13 V-J model separated ophthalmopathy from stable hyperthyroidism. Onset of ophthalmopathy came a median approximately 6 months after the model predicted it. Blood also showed most of the thyroid clonotypes that were expanded above 0.001.

Amplified TCR beta CDR3 regions came from RNA transcripts. HTBI primers were the set used in a first-round RT-PCR of the TCR CDR3. TCRdb itself ran the multiplex PCR reads through MiXCR, one entry per CDR3 protein. The table records about 400,000 distinct CDR3 sequences, 15% of them present only once. The source material was blood. V gene TRBV12-3 or TRBV12-4 combines with J gene TRBJ2-7; D may be TRBD1 (5 bases). This TCR derives from a woman aged 25-40 years with Graves' hyperthyroidism. The CDR3 loop is CASSLGPAGNEQYF. In nucleotides, the CDR3 is TGTGCCAGCAGTCTGGGCCCCGCAGGGAACGAGCAGTACTTC.